Presented here are 24 T cell receptor beta chains from one specimen sequenced in a study of cytomegalovirus exposure and HLA in healthy donors. 60 Vbeta and 13 Jbeta primers were used in PCR. Sequenced by immunoSEQ multiplex PCR; TCRdb stores in-frame clones only, minus some. The data contain about 64,000 clones, around 82% of them seen just once; the ten biggest clones take up 6.5% to 8.5%. The specimen was PBMCs. These receptors all stem from a man in his late teens or twenties in good health and CMV-seropositive.

The V and J genes are TRBV5-1 and TRBJ2-7, with TRBD1 matching 7 bases. The V segment lost 3 bases and the J segment 6 bases; nucleotides outside the gene matches: 3. The CDR3 has 12 residues. Germline V gene sequence: CDR1 SGHRS, CDR2 YFSETQ. The chain's CDR3 is CASSSRDSEQYF. For the CDR3, the DNA is TGCGCCAGCAGCTCCCGGGACAGCGAGCAGTACTTC.

The chain links TRBV30 to TRBJ1-2; tentatively, D is TRBD1 (6 bases). CDR3 length: 15 residues. The ends were cut back, 2 bases at V and 8 bases at J, with 21 bases in the middle. The V gene's germline CDR1 is GTSNPN and CDR2 SVGIG (reference sequence). The CDR3 DNA is TGTGCCTGGAGTCCTCCCCGGGGGGGGGCGAGGGGCTACACCTTC. It yields the protein CAWSPPRGGARGYTF. The variable domain in full, with the rest retrieved from reference TRBV30 and TRBJ1-2, is SQTIHQWPATLVQPVGSPLSLECTVEGTSNPNLYWYRQAAGRGLQLLFYSVGIGQISSEVPQNLSASRPQDRQFILSSKKLLLSDSGFYLCAWSPPRGGARGYTFGSGTRLTVV.

The chain employs TRBV4-1 and TRBJ2-7, with 11 bases identical to TRBD2. Germline loops: CDR1 MGHRA, CDR2 YSYEKL. V trimming: 0 bases; J trimming: 4 bases; junction bases outside the gene matches: 11. This CDR3 spans 18 amino acids. For the CDR3, the DNA is TGCGCCAGCAGCCAAGATCCGCCGACTAGCGGGAACCGGTACGAGCAGTACTTC. Encoded protein: CASSQDPPTSGNRYEQYF.

This clone was seen once. V usage is TRBV7-9 and J usage is TRBJ2-1; 7 bases map to TRBD1. The CDR3 loop spans 13 amino acids. The V and J ends lost 7 bases and 9 bases, in that order; junction bases with no gene match: 9. From germline, CDR1 is SEHNR and CDR2 FQNEAQ (reference sequence). The CDR3 DNA is TGTGCCAGCATCCTAACTACAGGGGTTGAGCAGTTCTTC. Translating it yields CASILTTGVEQFF.

This chain uses TRBV5-4 with TRBJ2-7; perhaps TRBD2 as D (6 bases). The CDR3 runs to 16 residues. In germline, CDR1 is SGHNT, CDR2 YYREEE (reference sequence). Trimming took off 0 bases at V and 3 bases at J, with 16 bases between the two ends. CDR3 nucleotide sequence: TGTGCCAGCAGCTTGGGGTCCCAGGGAGGAATCTACGAGCAGTACTTC. Residues: CASSLGSQGGIYEQYF.

This chain connects TRBV29-1 to TRBJ1-1; D unclear. CDR3 size: 13 residues. V lost 2 bases and J lost 10, with 17 bases in between. Germline values: CDR1 SQVTM, CDR2 ANQGSEA. The CDR3 nucleotides read TGCAGCGTTGAATTTCTGTCAGCTCGGGGAGCTTTCTTT. It translates to CSVEFLSARGAFF. Combining the CDR3 with reference TRBV29-1 and TRBJ1-1 gives the whole variable domain SAVISQKPSRDICQRGTSLTIQCQVDSQVTMMFWYRQQPGQSLTLIATANQGSEATYESGFVIDKFPISRPNLTFSTLTVSNMSPEDSSIYLCSVEFLSARGAFFGQGTRLTVV.

The V call is TRBV5-6, the J call TRBJ1-1; D possibly corresponds to TRBD1 (6 bases). Germline CDR1 is SGHDT and CDR2 is YYEEEE. V shed 5 bases and J shed 12 bases, with 23 bases lying between them. The CDR3 is 14 residues long. The chain's CDR3 is CASRLRGGGDESFF. The CDR3 region has the DNA TGTGCCAGCAGATTGCGGGGAGGGGGTGATGAGTCTTTCTTT.

The V call is TRBV5-8, the J call TRBJ2-2, with D unclear. This CDR3 is built from 10 residues. Trimming stripped 9 bases from V and 10 bases from J, with 10 bases between. Germline CDR1 and CDR2: SGHTS and YDEGEE. CDR3 amino acids: CATSVVELFF. The CDR3 nucleotides read TGTGCCACCTCGGTGGTGGAGCTGTTTTTT.

The CDR3 coding sequence is TGTGCCAGCAGCCGCCGACTAGCGGGGGACGGGGATGAGCAGTTCTTC. The encoded protein is CASSRRLAGDGDEQFF. This rearrangement joins TRBV11-2 to TRBJ2-1; 12 bases agree with TRBD2. The CDR3 length is 16 residues. Germline lookup yields CDR1 SGHAT and CDR2 FQNNGV. The trim removed 5 bases at V and 8 bases at J, leaving 10 bases unmatched.

The chain employs TRBV19 and TRBJ1-5, with a weak D call TRBD1 (5 bases). Germline CDR1 and CDR2: LNHDA and SQIVND (reference sequence). This CDR3 is 13 amino acids long. The germline V and J ends were trimmed by 10 bases and 0 bases, with 10 bases remaining between them. CDR3 in DNA: TGTGCCACCCAAGACAGTAGCAATCAGCCCCAGCATTTT. This encodes CATQDSSNQPQHF.

By proportion, this clone is medium-sized. The rearrangement joins TRBV9 to TRBJ1-4, with 11 bases aligning to TRBD1. Germline V gives CDR1 SGDLS, CDR2 YYNGEE. V shed 3 bases and J 8 bases; nucleotides not matched to a gene: 6. The CDR3 totals 15 residues. CDR3 in amino acids: CASSDGQGAGEKLFF. Written as DNA, the CDR3 is TGTGCCAGCAGCGACGGACAGGGGGCGGGGGAAAAACTGTTTTTT.

This clone was counted only a few times. This chain links TRBV19 with TRBJ2-6; 8 positions agree with TRBD1. Germline CDR1 reads LNHDA; CDR2 reads SQIVND (reference sequence). The J segment lost 0 bases and the V segment lost 10 bases, leaving 2 bases of the junction unmatched. The CDR3 has 14 amino acids. The CDR3 sequence is CATTGDSGANVLTF. The CDR3, as DNA: TGTGCCACGACAGGGGACTCTGGGGCCAACGTCCTGACTTTC.

The chain has TRBV30 and TRBJ1-1; no firm D call. V lost 3 bases and J lost 8, with 13 bases in between. The germline V gene encodes CDR1 GTSNPN and CDR2 SVGIG (reference sequence). The CDR3 has 12 residues. CDR3 nucleotides: TGTGCCTGGAGCCCTAGCCGAGCCGAAGCTTTCTTT. Amino acid sequence: CAWSPSRAEAFF. Together with reference TRBV30 and TRBJ1-1, the CDR3 gives the full variable domain: SQTIHQWPATLVQPVGSPLSLECTVEGTSNPNLYWYRQAAGRGLQLLFYSVGIGQISSEVPQNLSASRPQDRQFILSSKKLLLSDSGFYLCAWSPSRAEAFFGQGTRLTVV.

This sequence joins TRBV2 and TRBJ1-1; D gene uncertain. The V and J ends lost 7 bases and 10 bases respectively, with 19 bases between them. The CDR3 runs 13 residues. CDR1 and CDR2 from the germline V gene are SNHLY and FYNNEI. CDR3 residues: CASTLGLEVGAFF. The CDR3 nucleotides read TGTGCCAGCACCCTGGGCCTCGAAGTTGGAGCTTTCTTT. The complete variable domain, with remaining parts taken from reference TRBV2 and TRBJ1-1, reads EPEVTQTPSHQVTQMGQEVILRCVPISNHLYFYWYRQILGQKVEFLVSFYNNEISEKSEIFDDQFSVERPDGSNFTLKIRSTKLEDSAMYFCASTLGLEVGAFFGQGTRLTVV.

The V gene is TRBV6-5, the J gene TRBJ2-1; 14 positions match TRBD2. Germline values: CDR1 MNHEY, CDR2 SVGAGI. With V trimmed by 2 bases and J by 6 bases, 0 bases remained unmatched. The length of the CDR3 is 15 residues. The DNA of the CDR3 is TGTGCCAGCAGTTACGGGACTAGCGGGGGCAATGAGCAGTTCTTC. Its translation is CASSYGTSGGNEQFF.

This rearrangement joins TRBV4-1 to TRBJ1-1; possible D gene TRBD1, 5 bases. CDR1 and CDR2 from the germline V gene are MGHRA and YSYEKL. Trimming shortened V by 0 bases and J by 5 bases, and 10 bases separated the two germline ends. The CDR3 length is 14 residues. The CDR3 DNA reads as TGCGCCAGCAGCCAAGAAGGTAGGGGAACTGAAGCTTTCTTT. Its protein is CASSQEGRGTEAFF.

This chain uses TRBV28 with TRBJ1-4; D is uncertain. The germline V gene has CDR1 MDHEN and CDR2 SYDVKM. This CDR3 is 13 amino acids long. Trimming stripped 4 bases from V and 4 bases from J, with 7 bases between. The CDR3, as DNA: TGTGCCAGCAGTTCACAGATTAATGAAAAACTGTTTTTT. Encoded protein: CASSSQINEKLFF.

The chain links TRBV9 to TRBJ1-2, with 7 bases identical to TRBD1. V gave up 2 bases and J gave up 5 bases; unmatched junction bases: 3. The CDR3 is 13 residues long. Germline V CDR1 and CDR2: SGDLS, YYNGEE. Here the CDR3 reads CASSVQGVYGYTF. The CDR3, as DNA: TGTGCCAGCAGCGTCCAGGGGGTGTATGGCTACACCTTC.

The chain joins TRBV5-6 to TRBJ2-7; 9 bases agree with TRBD2. V lost 1 base to trimming and J lost 6 bases; unmatched junction nucleotides: 5. This CDR3 comprises 14 residues. In germline, CDR1 is SGHDT, CDR2 YYEEEE. CDR3 amino acids: CASSLRAGGLEQYF. CDR3 nucleotides: TGTGCCAGCAGCTTGAGGGCGGGGGGGCTCGAGCAGTACTTC.

This chain joins TRBV7-3 and TRBJ2-7, with D possibly matching TRBD2 (5 bases). This CDR3 has 14 amino acids. V lost 2 bases and J lost 0, with 8 bases in between. The germline CDR1 and CDR2 sequences are SGHTA and FQGTGA. The CDR3 region is CASSLDGNSYEQYF. The CDR3 coding sequence is TGTGCCAGCAGCTTAGACGGGAACTCCTACGAGCAGTACTTC.

V is TRBV10-3 and J is TRBJ2-1; 12 bases align to TRBD2. Germline assignment: CDR1 ENHRY and CDR2 SYGVKD. The length of the CDR3 is 15 residues. Trimming cost V 3 bases and J 12 bases; bases outside gene matches: 9. CDR3 coding DNA: TGTGCCATCAGTGACTCTAGCGGGAGGGAGTTTGGGCAGTTCTTC. It codes for CAISDSSGREFGQFF.

This clone appeared once. The rearrangement joins TRBV30 to TRBJ1-5, with D possibly matching TRBD1 (6 bases). Per the germline V gene, CDR1 is GTSNPN and CDR2 is SVGIG (reference sequence). This CDR3 is built from 18 residues. Trimming removed 1 base from V and 0 bases from J, with 19 bases in between. The CDR3 sequence: CAWSDGEQGIGSNQPQHF. The CDR3 DNA reads TGTGCCTGGAGTGACGGGGAACAGGGTATCGGTAGCAATCAGCCCCAGCATTTT.

The genes are TRBV30 and TRBJ1-2, with TRBD1 as a possible D gene (6 bases). The V and J ends lost 2 bases and 6 bases respectively, with 10 bases between them. The CDR3 length is 12 residues. Per germline, CDR1 GTSNPN and CDR2 SVGIG (reference sequence). CDR3 DNA sequence: TGTGCCTGGAGTAAACAGGGTGATGGCTACACCTTC. Protein product: CAWSKQGDGYTF.

This clone has more than one count but fewer than ten. The chain joins TRBV7-8 to TRBJ1-3; weak D call: TRBD1 (5 bases). V was trimmed by 4 bases and J by 6 bases, leaving 19 bases between them. The CDR3 covers 16 residues. Germline V gene lookup returns CDR1 SGHVS and CDR2 FQNEAQ. CDR3 residues: CASSSRGTRFENTIYF. The CDR3, as DNA: TGTGCCAGCAGCTCTCGGGGGACCCGTTTTGAAAACACCATATATTTT.